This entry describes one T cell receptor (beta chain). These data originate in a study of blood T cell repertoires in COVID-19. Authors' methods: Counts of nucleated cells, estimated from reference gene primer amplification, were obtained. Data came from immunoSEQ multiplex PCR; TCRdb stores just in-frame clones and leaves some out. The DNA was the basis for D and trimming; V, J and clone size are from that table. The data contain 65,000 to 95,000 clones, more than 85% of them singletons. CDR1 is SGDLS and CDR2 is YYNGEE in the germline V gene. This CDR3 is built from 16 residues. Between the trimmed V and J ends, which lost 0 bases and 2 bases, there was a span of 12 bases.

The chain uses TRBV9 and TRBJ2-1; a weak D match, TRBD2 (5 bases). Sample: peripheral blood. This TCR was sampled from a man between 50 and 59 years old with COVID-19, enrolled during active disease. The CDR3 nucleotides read TGTGCCAGCAGCGTAGGGGGAGCGGTTACCTACAATGAGCAGTTCTTC. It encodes CASSVGGAVTYNEQFF.